These 26 T cell receptor beta chains came from one sample sequenced in a study of shared clonotypes between healthy human individuals. Generated by immunoSEQ multiplex PCR, the TCRdb table keeps only in-frame clones and is missing some. The table lists over a million clones, 75% to 80% of them singletons. The sample taken for sequencing was memory CD4+ T cells from PBMCs. Subset denoted: CD45RA-negative fraction. The source is a man between 18 and 35 years old in good health. Some clones in this sample may be carry-over from other donors' samples.

This chain links TRBV4-1 with TRBJ2-5, with TRBD1 matching over 7 bases. The J call may be faulty, since TRBJ2-7 better matches the DNA end. CDR1 is MGHRA, CDR2 YSYEKL, per germline. The CDR3 loop spans 15 amino acids. The DNA for the CDR3 is TGCGCCAGCAGCCTCCCCGGGACAGAGGTCTACGAGCAGTACTTC. The encoded protein is CASSLPGTEVYEQYF.

This chain links TRBV6-5 with TRBJ2-1, with 11 bases matching TRBD2. The CDR3 spans 15 residues. Germline CDR1 is MNHEY and CDR2 is SVGAGI. J lost 3 bases, V lost 5 bases, and 3 bases had no gene match. CDR3 sequence: CASSSSGRGYNEQFF. The CDR3 DNA follows: TGTGCCAGCAGTAGTAGCGGGAGGGGCTACAATGAGCAGTTCTTC.

The gene calls are TRBV11-2 and TRBJ2-3; TRBD2 matches at 13 bases. Per the germline V gene, CDR1 is SGHAT and CDR2 is FQNNGV. V gave up 5 bases and J gave up 7 bases; unmatched junction bases: 6. This CDR3 has 15 amino acids. The CDR3 nucleotides read TGTGCCAGCAGCGCCCGGGGACTAGCGGGAAATACGCAGTATTTT. Translating it yields CASSARGLAGNTQYF.

J is TRBJ2-2 and V is TRBV7-6; D not resolved. Trimming shortened V by 2 bases and J by 6 bases, and 10 bases separated the two germline ends. The V gene's germline CDR1 is SGHVS and CDR2 FNYEAQ. The CDR3 is 14 residues long. CDR3 residues: CASSLLRLSGELFF. The CDR3 DNA reads TGTGCCAGCAGCTTACTCCGGTTATCCGGGGAGCTGTTTTTT.

V and J are TRBV19 and TRBJ2-1; no reliable D call. V shed 5 bases and J shed 0 bases, with 11 bases lying between them. CDR3 length equals 15 residues. Germline CDR1 and CDR2: LNHDA and SQIVND (reference sequence). Written as DNA, the CDR3 is TGTGCCAGTAGTCCTCTCTTCAGCTCCTACAATGAGCAGTTCTTC. This translates into CASSPLFSSYNEQFF.

The rearrangement links TRBV5-1 to TRBJ2-3; 7 bases match TRBD2. The junction had 5 bases not matched to a gene; V was cut back by 2 bases and J by 2 bases. CDR1 is SGHRS, CDR2 YFSETQ, per germline. CDR3 length: 15 residues. The CDR3 nucleotides read TGCGCCAGCAGCTTCCCTAGCGGACCCACAGATACGCAGTATTTT. Encoded protein: CASSFPSGPTDTQYF.

The chain carries TRBV28 and TRBJ2-6; maybe TRBD2 (5 bases). Germline assignment: CDR1 MDHEN and CDR2 SYDVKM. The V end lost 6 bases, the J end lost 2 bases, and 11 bases lay between the germline ends. The CDR3 length is 15 residues. The CDR3 region has the DNA TGTGCCAGCAGCGTCGGACTCACTGGGGCCAACGTCCTGACTTTC. Its protein is CASSVGLTGANVLTF.

The chain employs TRBV7-2 and TRBJ2-2, with 7 bases matching TRBD2. With 5 bases clipped from V and 4 bases from J, the junction kept 10 bases outside the gene matches. From germline, CDR1 is SGHTA and CDR2 FQGNSA. There are 16 residues in the CDR3. CDR3 amino acids: CASSPFGSGLTGELFF. The CDR3 DNA sequence: TGTGCCAGCAGCCCCTTCGGTAGCGGGCTCACCGGGGAGCTGTTTTTT.

The gene calls are TRBV14 and TRBJ1-2, with D possibly matching TRBD1 (6 bases). This CDR3 spans 15 amino acids. V was trimmed by 4 bases and J by 4 bases, leaving 16 bases between them. Germline V gene data show CDR1 as SGHDN and CDR2 as FVKESK. CDR3 in amino acids: CASSPTGSSPYGYTF. In nucleotides, the CDR3 is TGTGCCAGCAGCCCGACAGGTTCTTCCCCCTATGGCTACACCTTC. Using reference TRBV14 and TRBJ1-2 for the parts outside the CDR3, the full variable domain is EAGVTQFPSHSVIEKGQTVTLRCDPISGHDNLYWYRRVMGKEIKFLLHFVKESKQDESGMPNNRFLAERTGGTYSTLKVQPAELEDSGVYFCASSPTGSSPYGYTFGSGTRLTVV.

The V call is TRBV7-9, the J call TRBJ2-3, with D possibly matching TRBD1 (5 bases). The germline V gene encodes CDR1 SEHNR and CDR2 FQNEAQ (reference sequence). The CDR3 runs 13 residues. Trimming pared 8 bases from V and 0 bases from J, leaving 9 bases between. CDR3 in amino acids: CASLTASTDTQYF. Written as DNA, the CDR3 is TGTGCCAGCCTGACAGCTAGCACAGATACGCAGTATTTT.

This chain uses TRBV4-1 with TRBJ1-5; weak D call: TRBD1 (6 bases). CDR3 length: 16 residues. Trimming left V 2 bases short and J 2 bases short, with 13 bases between. From germline, CDR1 is MGHRA and CDR2 YSYEKL. CDR3 amino acids: CASSQTSDRGNQPQHF. CDR3 sequence (DNA): TGCGCCAGCAGCCAAACGTCGGACAGAGGCAATCAGCCCCAGCATTTT.

This clone was observed once. The CDR3 DNA reads TGTGCCAGCAGTTTGGACGGGGGAGGGATCCGCAATGAGCAGTTCTTC. Protein sequence: CASSLDGGGIRNEQFF. The chain is built from TRBV2 and TRBJ2-1; 7 positions match TRBD2. Germline V gives CDR1 SNHLY, CDR2 FYNNEI. With 5 bases clipped from V and 6 bases from J, the junction kept 13 bases outside the gene matches. The CDR3 is made up of 16 amino acids.

This clone has only one observation. This sequence joins TRBV5-1 and TRBJ2-5, with 7 bases fitting TRBD1. The CDR3 length is 15 residues. Trimming removed 5 bases from V and 2 bases from J; junction bases left unmatched: 9. Germline V gene sequence: CDR1 SGHRS, CDR2 YFSETQ. The DNA of the CDR3 is TGCGCCAGCAGGGAAACGGGACAGTATCAAGAGACCCAGTACTTC. This gives the protein CASRETGQYQETQYF.

The J gene is TRBJ2-1, the V gene TRBV6-1; D perhaps matches TRBD1 (5 bases). Germline V lookup: CDR1 MNHNS, CDR2 SASEGT. The CDR3 totals 16 residues. V shed 2 bases and J shed 3 bases, with 14 bases lying between them. CDR3 DNA sequence: TGTGCCAGCAGTGAATTTGTTCTCCAGGGCTACAATGAGCAGTTCTTC. Translation: CASSEFVLQGYNEQFF.

The rearrangement links TRBV5-1 to TRBJ2-7, with 8 bases that match TRBD1. The CDR3 covers 14 residues. Germline values: CDR1 SGHRS, CDR2 YFSETQ. The ends lost 4 bases at V and 0 bases at J; junction bases unmatched: 3. CDR3 DNA: TGCGCCAGCAGCGCCCAGGGGGCCTCCTACGAGCAGTACTTC. It yields the protein CASSAQGASYEQYF.

V gene TRBV28 combines with J gene TRBJ2-7, with a tentative D call TRBD1 (5 bases). The germline CDR1 and CDR2 sequences are MDHEN and SYDVKM. The CDR3 length is 13 residues. The V and J ends lost 6 bases and 2 bases respectively, with 11 bases between them. This CDR3 reads CASRMGQAYEQYF. CDR3 nucleotides: TGTGCCAGCAGGATGGGGCAGGCCTACGAGCAGTACTTC.

The chain couples TRBV11-2 to TRBJ2-3, with D unclear. Trimming took off 5 bases at V and 2 bases at J, with 14 bases between the two ends. The germline V gene encodes CDR1 SGHAT and CDR2 FQNNGV. CDR3 length: 15 residues. CDR3 residues: CASSPSVTSTDTQYF. CDR3 sequence (DNA): TGTGCCAGCAGCCCTAGTGTCACTTCCACAGATACGCAGTATTTT.

V and J are TRBV5-5 and TRBJ2-4, with a weak D call TRBD1 (6 bases). Deletions cut 3 bases from V and 0 bases from J, with 10 bases between. The CDR3 consists of 15 residues. The germline CDR1 and CDR2 sequences are SGHKS and YYEKEE (reference sequence). The CDR3 DNA reads as TGTGCCAGCAGCTCCTTACAGGGAGCCAAAAACATTCAGTACTTC. This encodes CASSSLQGAKNIQYF. The full variable domain, its missing parts supplied by reference TRBV5-5 and TRBJ2-4, is DAGVTQSPTHLIKTRGQQVTLRCSPISGHKSVSWYQQVLGQGPQFIFQYYEKEERGRGNFPDRFSARQFPNYSSELNVNALLLGDSALYLCASSSLQGAKNIQYFGAGTRLSVL.

CDR3 DNA: TGTGCCAGCAGCCCAGCGGGAGCTGGCACAGATACGCAGTATTTT. This encodes CASSPAGAGTDTQYF. The chain recombines TRBV5-4 with TRBJ2-3, with TRBD2 matching over 8 bases. With 4 bases clipped from V and 1 base from J, the junction kept 5 bases outside the gene matches. This CDR3 spans 15 amino acids. Germline lookup yields CDR1 SGHNT and CDR2 YYREEE (reference sequence).

The J gene is TRBJ2-7, the V gene TRBV2, with D uncertain. Germline V gives CDR1 SNHLY, CDR2 FYNNEI. Between the trimmed V and J ends, which lost 6 bases and 6 bases, there was a span of 15 bases. CDR3 size: 13 residues. CDR3 loop: CASSPSSPSEQYF. In DNA form, the CDR3 reads TGTGCCAGCAGCCCATCCTCCCCCTCCGAGCAGTACTTC.

V gene TRBV7-3 combines with J gene TRBJ2-7, with 7 bases that match TRBD1. CDR1 and CDR2 from the germline V gene are SGHTA and FQGTGA. J gave up 3 bases and V 1 base, and 6 bases lay outside the gene matches. There are 15 residues in the CDR3. Here the CDR3 DNA reads TGTGCCAGCAGCTTAAATTCGGACAGGAACTACGAGCAGTACTTC. Residues: CASSLNSDRNYEQYF.

This clone was found once. The rearrangement uses TRBV7-9 and TRBJ2-3; D not certain. Per the germline V gene, CDR1 is SEHNR and CDR2 is FQNEAQ (reference sequence). Trimming removed 1 base at V and 6 bases at J, with 11 bases between. CDR3 length equals 14 residues. DNA of the CDR3: TGTGCCAGCAGCTTAGGGATTACCGGGGATACGCAGTATTTT. This sequence encodes CASSLGITGDTQYF.

This clone was detected only a few times. The V and J genes are TRBV7-2 and TRBJ2-7; 14 nucleotides agree with TRBD2. Germline CDR1 is SGHTA and CDR2 is FQGNSA. The ends lost 6 bases at V and 6 bases at J; junction bases unmatched: 7. This CDR3 contains 15 residues. CDR3 amino acids: CASRPGTSGSSEQYF. The CDR3 DNA reads TGTGCCAGCAGACCCGGGACTAGCGGGAGTAGCGAGCAGTACTTC.

The J gene is TRBJ2-5, the V gene TRBV4-2; 7 nucleotides agree with TRBD1. CDR1 and CDR2 (germline): LGHNA, YNFKEQ. The CDR3 sequence is 14 residues long. Unmatched junction bases numbered 10, after V lost 3 bases and J lost 9 bases. The CDR3 nucleotides are TGTGCCAGCAGCCATGGCAGCGAGCAGGGGGCCCAGTACTTC. It encodes CASSHGSEQGAQYF.

This sequence joins TRBV13 and TRBJ1-2; D gene uncertain. Deletions cut 0 bases from V and 6 bases from J, with 14 bases between. Germline assignment: CDR1 PRHDT and CDR2 FYEKMQ (reference sequence). CDR3 length: 15 amino acids. The CDR3 DNA reads TGTGCCAGCAGCTTAGGCCGGCGCCGTGTAAATGGCTACACCTTC. Residues: CASSLGRRRVNGYTF. The full variable domain, with the rest looked up from reference TRBV13 and TRBJ1-2, is AAGVIQSPRHLIKEKRETATLKCYPIPRHDTVYWYQQGPGQDPQFLISFYEKMQSDKGSIPDRFSAQQFSDYHSELNMSSLELGDSALYFCASSLGRRRVNGYTFGSGTRLTVV.

The chain has TRBV5-1 and TRBJ2-5, with TRBD1 matching 11 bases. Germline lookup yields CDR1 SGHRS and CDR2 YFSETQ. The CDR3 is 14 residues long. With V trimmed by 3 bases and J by 4 bases, 2 bases remained unmatched. The CDR3 here is CASSSGQGVETQYF. In DNA form, the CDR3 reads TGCGCCAGCAGCTCGGGACAGGGGGTAGAGACCCAGTACTTC.